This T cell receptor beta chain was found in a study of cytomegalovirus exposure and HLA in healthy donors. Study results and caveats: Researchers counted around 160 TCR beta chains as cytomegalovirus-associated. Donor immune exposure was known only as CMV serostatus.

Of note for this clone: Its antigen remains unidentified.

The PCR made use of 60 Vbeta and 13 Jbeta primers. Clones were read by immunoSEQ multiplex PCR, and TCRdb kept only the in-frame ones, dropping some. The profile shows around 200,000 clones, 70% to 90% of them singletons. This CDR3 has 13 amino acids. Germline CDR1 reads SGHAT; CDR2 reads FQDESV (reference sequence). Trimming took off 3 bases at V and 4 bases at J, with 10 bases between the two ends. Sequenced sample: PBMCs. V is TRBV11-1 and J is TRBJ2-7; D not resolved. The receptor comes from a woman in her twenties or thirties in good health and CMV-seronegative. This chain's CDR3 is CASSFERAYEQYF. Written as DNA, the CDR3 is TGTGCCAGCAGCTTTGAACGAGCATACGAGCAGTACTTC.